The 14 T cell receptor beta chains below all came from one sample that was sequenced in a study of Ad26.COV2.S vaccination and SARS-CoV-2 variants. The protocol was immunoSEQ multiplex PCR, while the TCRdb copy is restricted to in-frame clones and leaves out a portion. The sample holds around 45,000 clones; approximately 80% are singletons and the top ten take roughly 50%. The material was peripheral blood, obtained after recovery from COVID-19. Receptors were obtained from a human donor who had recovered from COVID-19.

V gene TRBV5-1 combines with J gene TRBJ1-1; D is uncertain. The CDR3 is made up of 14 amino acids. The V end lost 5 bases, the J end lost 1 base, and 12 bases lay between the germline ends. Germline loops: CDR1 SGHRS, CDR2 YFSETQ. The CDR3 DNA reads as TGCGCCAGCAGAAGCGGGGTCACGAACACTGAAGCTTTCTTT. This translates into CASRSGVTNTEAFF.

The rearrangement links TRBV7-8 to TRBJ1-5, with a weak D call TRBD1 (5 bases). This CDR3 comprises 14 residues. V was trimmed by 2 bases and J by 5 bases, leaving 10 bases between them. Germline V CDR1 and CDR2: SGHVS, FQNEAQ. The chain's CDR3 is CASSLLGVDQPQHF. CDR3 nucleotides: TGTGCCAGCAGCTTATTAGGGGTCGATCAGCCCCAGCATTTT.

The genes are TRBV6-1 and TRBJ1-1, with D perhaps matching TRBD1 (5 bases). The length of the CDR3 is 16 residues. Looked up from germline, CDR1 is MNHNS and CDR2 is SASEGT. Trimming removed 4 bases from V and 0 bases from J, with 15 bases in between. CDR3 loop: CASSVGTQNLNTEAFF. CDR3 sequence (DNA): TGTGCCAGCAGTGTCGGGACTCAAAATCTGAACACTGAAGCTTTCTTT.

The rearrangement joins TRBV19 to TRBJ1-5; 9 positions agree with TRBD1. Germline CDR1 and CDR2: LNHDA and SQIVND (reference sequence). The trim removed 5 bases at V and 0 bases at J, leaving 11 bases unmatched. The CDR3 loop spans 18 amino acids. CDR3 in DNA: TGTGCCAGTAGTCGTATTGGGACAGGGTCGAATAGCAATCAGCCCCAGCATTTT. The encoded protein is CASSRIGTGSNSNQPQHF.

This clone has just one count. The rearrangement links TRBV27 to TRBJ1-5; tentatively, D is TRBD1 (5 bases). The CDR3 runs 15 residues. Germline values: CDR1 MNHEY, CDR2 SMNVEV (reference sequence). The V end was cut by 3 bases, the J end by 5 bases, with 14 bases between. The CDR3 DNA reads TGTGCCAGCAGTTTTCTCTCAGGGAGTTATCAGCCCCAGCATTTT. This gives the protein CASSFLSGSYQPQHF.

The genes are TRBV5-5 and TRBJ2-3; D gene uncertain. Between the trimmed V and J ends, which lost 2 bases and 6 bases, there was a span of 10 bases. The germline V gene has CDR1 SGHKS and CDR2 YYEKEE (reference sequence). The CDR3 covers 13 residues. CDR3 sequence: CASSLATEDTQYF. The CDR3 DNA reads TGTGCCAGCAGCTTAGCAACTGAGGATACGCAGTATTTT.

The rearrangement uses TRBV30 and TRBJ2-5; 7 nucleotides match TRBD1. Germline V gives CDR1 GTSNPN, CDR2 SVGIG (reference sequence). Unmatched junction bases numbered 6, after V lost 8 bases and J lost 3 bases. This CDR3 is 12 amino acids long. In nucleotides, the CDR3 is TGTGCCATGGGACAGCAAGAAGAGACCCAGTACTTC. Residues: CAMGQQEETQYF.

V gene TRBV7-2 combines with J gene TRBJ1-4; 7 positions match TRBD1. Germline V gene sequence: CDR1 SGHTA, CDR2 FQGNSA. This CDR3 comprises 14 residues. The V and J ends lost 4 bases and 4 bases, in that order; junction bases with no gene match: 3. CDR3 sequence reads: CASSSHRGNEKLFF. Written as DNA, the CDR3 is TGTGCCAGCAGCTCTCACAGGGGTAATGAAAAACTGTTTTTT.

This clone was seen once. The V and J genes are TRBV4-1 and TRBJ2-3, with 9 bases that match TRBD2. Trimming took 0 bases from V and 6 from J; bases not matched to a gene: 4. The V gene's germline CDR1 is MGHRA and CDR2 YSYEKL. CDR3 length: 15 amino acids. DNA for the CDR3: TGCGCCAGCAGCCAAGAAGGCGGGAGGGCGGATACGCAGTATTTT. Residues: CASSQEGGRADTQYF.

The chain combines TRBV5-6 with TRBJ2-3, with D unclear. This CDR3 has 12 residues. V was pared by 4 bases and J by 8 bases, with 11 bases between. The germline V gene encodes CDR1 SGHDT and CDR2 YYEEEE. The CDR3 region has the DNA TGTGCCAGCAGCCAAGACCGGACTACGCAGTATTTT. It yields the protein CASSQDRTTQYF.

This sequence joins TRBV5-8 and TRBJ2-7, with a weak D call TRBD2 (6 bases). This CDR3 is built from 18 residues. Trimming stripped 0 bases from V and 0 bases from J, with 19 bases between. Germline CDR1 is SGHTS and CDR2 is YDEGEE. CDR3 protein: CASSLGGRPGENSYEQYF. CDR3 bases: TGTGCCAGCAGCTTGGGAGGGCGGCCGGGAGAGAACTCCTACGAGCAGTACTTC.

This rearrangement joins TRBV5-1 to TRBJ1-4; D perhaps matches TRBD1 (6 bases). The germline gives CDR1 SGHRS, CDR2 YFSETQ. This CDR3 contains 15 residues. V was pared by 4 bases and J by 8 bases, with 18 bases between. CDR3 protein: CASSAETGLREKLFF. CDR3 DNA: TGCGCCAGCAGCGCAGAGACAGGTCTTCGGGAAAAACTGTTTTTT.

The chain links TRBV28 to TRBJ2-7; TRBD1 matches at 8 bases. J was trimmed by 2 bases and V by 0 bases; bases with no gene match: 12. This CDR3 has 18 residues. Germline values: CDR1 MDHEN, CDR2 SYDVKM. The CDR3: CASSLWGARTGPAYEQYF. The CDR3 nucleotides are TGTGCCAGCAGTTTATGGGGGGCGCGGACAGGGCCCGCCTACGAGCAGTACTTC.

This chain joins TRBV7-2 and TRBJ1-2; TRBD1 might be the D (6 bases). Germline CDR1 and CDR2: SGHTA and FQGNSA. CDR3 length equals 13 residues. Trimming shortened V by 3 bases and J by 7 bases, and 12 bases separated the two germline ends. In DNA, the CDR3 is TGTGCCAGCAGCTTTCCCAGGGGAAGTGGCTACACCTTC. Translated: CASSFPRGSGYTF.